A single sample gave rise to the 28 T cell receptor beta chains below, sequenced in a study of T cells after yellow fever vaccination. TCRdb recomputed calls from the 5' RACE reads with MiXCR, one row per CDR3 protein. The sample carries about 330,000 distinct CDR3 sequences, 6.8% recorded once. Specimen: PBMCs, collected around 45 days after the first yellow fever vaccination. The receptor set was obtained from a man younger than 35 who received the YFV17D yellow fever vaccine.

This clonotype was counted at least ten times. The chain employs TRBV6-2 or TRBV6-3 and TRBJ1-2; D is undetermined. Deletions cut 7 bases from V and 1 base from J, with 10 bases between. This CDR3 has 13 residues. The germline CDR1 and CDR2 sequences are MNHEY and SVGEGT. The CDR3, as DNA: TGTGCCAGCATATCGGTTCTTAACTATGGCTACACCTTC. Protein product: CASISVLNYGYTF.

This clonotype was picked up a small number of times. The V call is TRBV20-1, the J call TRBJ1-1, with 7 bases matching TRBD1. Trimming took 6 bases from V and 6 from J; bases not matched to a gene: 7. Germline lookup yields CDR1 DFQATT and CDR2 SNEGSKA (reference sequence). CDR3 length: 12 residues. The CDR3 DNA is TGCAGTGCGCCCGACAGGGTTTCTGAAGCTTTCTTT. It translates to CSAPDRVSEAFF.

This clonotype was picked up many times. The chain uses TRBV5-1 and TRBJ2-7, with D hard to call. Deletions cut 0 bases from V and 3 bases from J, with 4 bases between. CDR1 is SGHRS and CDR2 is YFSETQ in the germline V gene. This CDR3 is built from 12 residues. This CDR3 reads CASSLGYYEQYF. The CDR3 DNA reads TGCGCCAGCAGCTTGGGGTACTACGAGCAGTACTTC. Together with reference TRBV5-1 and TRBJ2-7, the CDR3 gives the full variable domain: KAGVTQTPRYLIKTRGQQVTLSCSPISGHRSVSWYQQTPGQGLQFLFEYFSETQRNKGNFPGRFSGRQFSNSRSEMNVSTLELGDSALYLCASSLGYYEQYFGPGTRLTVT.

This clonotype was counted many times. The rearrangement joins TRBV4-1 to TRBJ2-5; D gene unclear. Looked up from germline, CDR1 is MGHRA and CDR2 is YSYEKL. V was shortened by 0 bases and J by 6 bases, with 11 bases between the two germline ends. The CDR3 has 14 residues. CDR3 sequence reads: CASSQEQIWKTQYF. The CDR3 DNA sequence: TGCGCCAGCAGCCAAGAACAGATCTGGAAGACCCAGTACTTC.

V gene TRBV18 combines with J gene TRBJ1-6; 10 bases map to TRBD1. The germline V gene has CDR1 KGHSH and CDR2 LQKENI. This CDR3 comprises 15 residues. V lost 3 bases to trimming and J lost 6 bases; unmatched junction nucleotides: 2. The CDR3 nucleotides are TGTGCCAGCTCACCCAGACAGGGGGCTAATTCACCCCTCCACTTT. It encodes CASSPRQGANSPLHF.

This clonotype was counted between two and nine times. The J gene is TRBJ2-2, the V gene TRBV7-9, with 9 bases fitting TRBD1. The trim removed 5 bases at V and 0 bases at J, leaving 7 bases unmatched. CDR1 and CDR2 (germline): SEHNR, FQNEAQ (reference sequence). The CDR3 length is 17 residues. CDR3 DNA: TGTGCCAGCAGCCGGACAGGGGCCCCTCCGAACACCGGGGAGCTGTTTTTT. Protein sequence: CASSRTGAPPNTGELFF. The whole variable domain, remainder taken from reference TRBV7-9 and TRBJ2-2, is DTGVSQNPRHKITKRGQNVTFRCDPISEHNRLYWYRQTLGQGPEFLTYFQNEAQLEKSRLLSDRFSAERPKGSFSTLEIQRTEQGDSAMYLCASSRTGAPPNTGELFFGEGSRLTVL.

The V call is TRBV20-1, the J call TRBJ1-4, with unresolved D. Germline assignment: CDR1 DFQATT and CDR2 SNEGSKA (reference sequence). V lost 2 bases and J 8 bases, leaving 15 bases between the germline ends. The length of the CDR3 is 14 residues. The CDR3 loop reads CSARHARSFEKLFF. In nucleotides, the CDR3 is TGCAGTGCTAGACACGCTCGGTCCTTCGAAAAACTGTTTTTT.

This clonotype was picked up many times. The rearrangement links TRBV6-5 to TRBJ1-1; D is perhaps TRBD1 (6 bases). The CDR3 runs 13 residues. The V and J ends lost 6 bases and 0 bases respectively, with 8 bases between them. Germline V gives CDR1 MNHEY, CDR2 SVGAGI. CDR3 protein: CASRQGLNTEAFF. The CDR3 DNA sequence: TGTGCCAGCAGACAGGGATTGAACACTGAAGCTTTCTTT.

This clonotype was counted at least ten times. This chain links TRBV4-3 with TRBJ1-1; D remains unclear. Germline lookup yields CDR1 LGHNA and CDR2 YSLEER. Trimming shortened V by 4 bases and J by 10 bases, and 16 bases separated the two germline ends. This CDR3 is 13 amino acids long. This chain's CDR3 is CASSPNEQMGAFF. The CDR3 nucleotides are TGCGCCAGCAGCCCGAATGAACAGATGGGAGCTTTCTTT.

This clonotype was detected many times. This chain connects TRBV7-9 to TRBJ2-7, with 10 bases identical to TRBD1. The J segment lost 4 bases and the V segment lost 3 bases, leaving 6 bases of the junction unmatched. The CDR3 contains 15 residues. Germline V gene lookup returns CDR1 SEHNR and CDR2 FQNEAQ (reference sequence). The CDR3 bases are TGTGCCAGCAGCTTGGGGGACAGGGGAGGTTACGAGCAGTACTTC. Its protein product is CASSLGDRGGYEQYF.

This clonotype was detected ten times or more. This chain uses TRBV5-4 with TRBJ2-5, with TRBD2 as a possible D gene (5 bases). The CDR3 is 12 amino acids. V was clipped by 7 bases and J by 5 bases, with 12 bases between them. Germline loops: CDR1 SGHNT, CDR2 YYREEE (reference sequence). The CDR3 region is CASSEGSETQYF. The CDR3, as DNA: TGTGCCAGCTCCGAGGGTTCGGAGACCCAGTACTTC. The entire variable domain, with the rest obtained from reference TRBV5-4 and TRBJ2-5, is as follows: ETGVTQSPTHLIKTRGQQVTLRCSSQSGHNTVSWYQQALGQGPQFIFQYYREEENGRGNFPPRFSGLQFPNYSSELNVNALELDDSALYLCASSEGSETQYFGPGTRLLVL.

The sample holds a few counts of this clonotype. This sequence joins TRBV7-9 and TRBJ2-3; tentatively, D is TRBD1 or TRBD2 (6 bases each). Trimming took 2 bases from V and 5 from J, leaving 14 bases between them. The CDR3 has 15 residues. Germline assignment: CDR1 SEHNR and CDR2 FQNEAQ (reference sequence). The CDR3 nucleotides are TGTGCCAGCAGCTTACCCCGGGGGCGGGGAGATACGCAGTATTTT. It yields the protein CASSLPRGRGDTQYF.

As regards this clonotype: A much larger clone differs by one base, so this may be a read error. This chain uses TRBV11-2 with TRBJ2-7; the D is unclear. The CDR3 contains 12 residues. V was clipped by 6 bases and J by 0 bases, with 6 bases between them. The V gene's germline CDR1 is SGHAT and CDR2 FQNNGV. The CDR3: CASSMSSYEQYV. The CDR3, as DNA: TGTGCCAGCAGTATGAGCTCCTACGAGCAGTACGTC.

A word on this clonotype: Relative to the germline gene, one junction end is altered; a read error may explain this. The chain carries TRBV5-1 and TRBJ2-7; D possibly matches TRBD1 or TRBD2 (5 bases each). This CDR3 is built from 15 residues. Germline V lookup: CDR1 SGHRS, CDR2 YFSETQ. The CDR3 spells CASSLDGTVSYELYF. The CDR3 nucleotides are TGCGCCAGCAGCTTGGATGGGACGGTCTCCTACGAGCTGTACTTC.

This clonotype was seen a few times. This rearrangement joins TRBV6-1 to TRBJ2-4; maybe TRBD1 (6 bases). The V and J ends lost 6 bases and 6 bases respectively, with 15 bases between them. Germline CDR1 and CDR2: MNHNS and SASEGT. CDR3 length: 14 amino acids. CDR3 nucleotides: TGTGCCAGCAGATCCACAGGGCCCGGAAACATTCAGTACTTC. This encodes CASRSTGPGNIQYF.

This clonotype came up many times. The V call is TRBV5-1, the J call TRBJ2-7; weak D call: TRBD2 (6 bases). Trimming removed 4 bases from V and 1 base from J, with 18 bases in between. Germline CDR1 is SGHRS and CDR2 is YFSETQ. The length of the CDR3 is 16 residues. DNA for the CDR3: TGCGCCAGCAGCGCCGGACACCGGGACTCTTCCTACGAGCAGTACGTC. Its translation is CASSAGHRDSSYEQYV.

CDR3 amino acids: CATSRDMGGTEAFF. DNA of the CDR3: TGTGCCACCAGCAGAGATATGGGAGGGACTGAAGCTTTCTTT. V and J are TRBV15 and TRBJ1-1; D is unresolved. The germline V gene encodes CDR1 LNHNV and CDR2 YYDKDF (reference sequence). This CDR3 spans 14 amino acids. Trimming pared 0 bases from V and 5 bases from J, leaving 10 bases between.

There are a few counts of this clonotype. The CDR3, as DNA: TGTGCCATCAGTCCTAGCGGCGGACCGTTCGGAGAGCAGTACTTC. This gives the protein CAISPSGGPFGEQYF. The chain couples TRBV10-3 to TRBJ2-7; 7 bases align to TRBD2. Germline V CDR1 and CDR2: ENHRY, SYGVKD. The trim removed 5 bases at V and 7 bases at J, leaving 14 bases unmatched. The CDR3 is 15 amino acids.

The rearrangement uses TRBV5-1 and TRBJ2-3, with D unclear. Trimming left V 1 base short and J 0 bases short, with 6 bases between. Germline assignment: CDR1 SGHRS and CDR2 YFSETQ. The CDR3 has 14 amino acids. The CDR3 sequence: CASSLQPSTDTQYF. The CDR3 nucleotides read TGCGCCAGCAGCTTGCAGCCTAGCACAGATACGCAGTATTTT.

Only a few counts were recorded for this clonotype. Compared with germline, one end of the junction differs, possibly owing to a read error. For the CDR3, the DNA is TGTGCCAGCAGCCAAGAGTTAAGGGGCAGGGATATTAATTTT. This translates into CASSQELRGRDINF. The chain employs TRBV4-2 and TRBJ1-5, with TRBD1 as a possible D gene (5 bases). Germline assignment: CDR1 LGHNA and CDR2 YNFKEQ. The CDR3 sequence is 14 residues long.

This clonotype was detected a few times. The chain links TRBV24-1 to TRBJ2-3; D gene uncertain. Trimming stripped 8 bases from V and 1 base from J, with 9 bases between. The germline CDR1 and CDR2 sequences are KGHDR and SFDVKD. CDR3 size: 13 residues. Here the CDR3 reads CATTRTGTDTQYF. In nucleotides, the CDR3 is TGTGCCACCACACGGACGGGCACAGATACGCAGTATTTT.

This clonotype has more than one count but fewer than ten. V gene TRBV12-3 or TRBV12-4 combines with J gene TRBJ1-2, with 7 bases aligning to TRBD1. The CDR3 has 12 residues. The junction had 1 base not matched to a gene; V was cut back by 1 base and J by 8 bases. In nucleotides, the CDR3 is TGTGCCAGCAGTTTAGAGGGGGCCGGCTACACCTTC. Protein sequence: CASSLEGAGYTF.

This clonotype was recorded many times. One end of the junction fails to match germline, which may point to a read error. The chain is built from TRBV7-8 and TRBJ2-4; 10 nucleotides agree with TRBD2. Germline V CDR1 and CDR2: SGHVS, FQNEAQ. CDR3 length: 13 amino acids. In DNA, the CDR3 is TGTGCCAGCAGCTCCCTAGCGGGGGAGGTCTTGCACTTC. Translating gives CASSSLAGEVLHF.

This clonotype has ten or more counts. The chain has TRBV5-1 and TRBJ2-7; perhaps D is TRBD1 or TRBD2 (5 bases each). The length of the CDR3 is 14 residues. The germline V gene encodes CDR1 SGHRS and CDR2 YFSETQ. Deletions cut 5 bases from V and 2 bases from J, with 14 bases between. This CDR3 is CASRLRDGTYEQYF. The CDR3, as DNA: TGCGCCAGCAGGCTACGGGACGGAACCTACGAGCAGTACTTC.

This clonotype was detected a few times. The rearrangement links TRBV3-1 to TRBJ2-1; D unresolved. This CDR3 spans 14 amino acids. Trimming cost V 8 bases and J 0 bases, with 11 bases left between them. Per the germline V gene, CDR1 is LGHDT and CDR2 is YNNKEL (reference sequence). The DNA for the CDR3 is TGTGCCAGCCAACCGTCTGACTCCTACAATGAGCAGTTCTTC. This gives the protein CASQPSDSYNEQFF.

The rearrangement uses TRBV14 and TRBJ2-1; 10 bases align to TRBD2. The CDR3 is 16 residues long. V lost 1 base and J lost 5; bases outside the gene matches: 5. Germline V gene lookup returns CDR1 SGHDN and CDR2 FVKESK. CDR3 DNA: TGTGCCAGCAGCCAAGGGTCTAGCGGGGGCCACAATGAGCAGTTCTTC. Translation gives CASSQGSSGGHNEQFF.

This clonotype was detected only a few times. This rearrangement joins TRBV19 to TRBJ1-1, with D possibly being TRBD1 (6 bases). V lost 10 bases and J lost 3, with 12 bases in between. This CDR3 has 12 amino acids. Germline values: CDR1 LNHDA, CDR2 SQIVND (reference sequence). The CDR3 sequence: CAKRPGDTEAFF. CDR3 bases: TGTGCCAAGCGACCAGGGGACACTGAAGCTTTCTTT.

In this sample, this clonotype turned up many times. This chain uses TRBV7-2 with TRBJ2-2, with 8 nucleotides matching TRBD2. There are 15 residues in the CDR3. The V segment lost 5 bases and the J segment 7 bases; nucleotides outside the gene matches: 9. Germline lookup yields CDR1 SGHTA and CDR2 FQGNSA. CDR3 coding DNA: TGTGCCAGCAGCCCTACCACGGGGGGGGGCGGGGAGCTGTTTTTT. Translated, it gives CASSPTTGGGGELFF.